The count of the clone carrying this T cell receptor (beta chain) is one. These data are taken from a study of chemoradiotherapy in HPV16-positive cancers. Germline CDR1 and CDR2: SGHTA and FQGNSA. There are 17 residues in the CDR3. Trimming left V 0 bases short and J 3 bases short, with 17 bases between. Libraries were prepared by immunoSEQ multiplex PCR; TCRdb keeps only in-frame clonotypes and omits some of them. This repertoire shows under 15,000 clones, 75% to 90% found once; its top ten account for approximately 23%. The TCR comes from a human donor with HPV-associated anogenital cancer. This chain links TRBV7-2 with TRBJ1-1, with D tentatively TRBD1 (5 bases). Sample: blood, taken from a patient who underwent chemoradiotherapy. The CDR3 nucleotides read TGTGCCAGCAGCTTAGCGCTTTTGGGAGGGGCGTACACTGAAGCTTTCTTT. Translation: CASSLALLGGAYTEAFF.